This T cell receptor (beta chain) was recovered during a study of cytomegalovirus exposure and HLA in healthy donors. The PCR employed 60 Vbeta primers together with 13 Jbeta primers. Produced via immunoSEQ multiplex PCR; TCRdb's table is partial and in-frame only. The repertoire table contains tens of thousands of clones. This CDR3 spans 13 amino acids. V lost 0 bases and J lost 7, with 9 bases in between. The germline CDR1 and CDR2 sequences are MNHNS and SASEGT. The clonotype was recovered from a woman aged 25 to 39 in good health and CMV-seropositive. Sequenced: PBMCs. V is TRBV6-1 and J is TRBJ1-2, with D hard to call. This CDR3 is CASSEAGRGGYTF. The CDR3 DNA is TGTGCCAGCAGTGAAGCAGGGCGGGGTGGCTACACCTTC.